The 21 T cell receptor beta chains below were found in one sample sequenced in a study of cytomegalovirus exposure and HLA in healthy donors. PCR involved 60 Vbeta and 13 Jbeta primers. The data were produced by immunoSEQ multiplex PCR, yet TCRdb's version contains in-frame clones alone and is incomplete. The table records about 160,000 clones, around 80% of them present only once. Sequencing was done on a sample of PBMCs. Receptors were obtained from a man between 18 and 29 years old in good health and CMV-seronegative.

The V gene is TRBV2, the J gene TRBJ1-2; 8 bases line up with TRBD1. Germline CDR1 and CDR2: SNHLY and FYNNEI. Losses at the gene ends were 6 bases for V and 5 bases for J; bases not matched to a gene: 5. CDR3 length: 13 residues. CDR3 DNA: TGTGCCAGCAGGGAGGACAGGGAATATGGCTACACCTTC. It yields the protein CASREDREYGYTF. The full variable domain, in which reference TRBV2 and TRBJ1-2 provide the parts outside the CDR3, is EPEVTQTPSHQVTQMGQEVILRCVPISNHLYFYWYRQILGQKVEFLVSFYNNEISEKSEIFDDQFSVERPDGSNFTLKIRSTKLEDSAMYFCASREDREYGYTFGSGTRLTVV.

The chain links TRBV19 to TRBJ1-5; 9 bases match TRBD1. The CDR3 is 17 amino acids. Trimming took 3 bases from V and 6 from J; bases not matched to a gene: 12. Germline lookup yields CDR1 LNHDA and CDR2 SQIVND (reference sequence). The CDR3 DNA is TGTGCCAGTAGTATTGGGACAGGGAGAAAGAGGAGTCAGCCCCAGCATTTT. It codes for CASSIGTGRKRSQPQHF.

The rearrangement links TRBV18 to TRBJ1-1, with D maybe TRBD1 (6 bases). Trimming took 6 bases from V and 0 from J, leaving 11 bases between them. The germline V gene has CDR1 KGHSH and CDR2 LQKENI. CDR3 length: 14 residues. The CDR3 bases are TGTGCCAGCTCGCTTGGACAGTTGAACACTGAAGCTTTCTTT. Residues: CASSLGQLNTEAFF.

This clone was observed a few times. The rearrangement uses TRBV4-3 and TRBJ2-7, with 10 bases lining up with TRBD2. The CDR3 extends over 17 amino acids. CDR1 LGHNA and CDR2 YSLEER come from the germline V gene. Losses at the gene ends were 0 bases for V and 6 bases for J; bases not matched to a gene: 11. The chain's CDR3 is CASSQEIGLAGALEQYF. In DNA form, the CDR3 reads TGCGCCAGCAGCCAAGAGATCGGGCTAGCGGGAGCTCTCGAGCAGTACTTC.

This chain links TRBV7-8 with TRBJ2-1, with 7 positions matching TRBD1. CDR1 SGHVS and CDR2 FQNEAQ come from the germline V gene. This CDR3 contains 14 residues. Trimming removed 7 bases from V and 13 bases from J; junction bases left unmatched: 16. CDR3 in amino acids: CASTRERGGRHQFF. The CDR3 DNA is TGTGCCAGCACCCGGGAACGAGGGGGCAGACATCAGTTCTTC.

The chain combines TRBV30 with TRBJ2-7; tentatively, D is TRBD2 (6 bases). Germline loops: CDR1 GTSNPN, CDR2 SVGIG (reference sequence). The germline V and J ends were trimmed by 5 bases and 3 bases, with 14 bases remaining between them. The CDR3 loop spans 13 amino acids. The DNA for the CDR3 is TGTGCCTGGGGGCGGGGCACAAGCTACGAGCAGTACTTC. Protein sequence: CAWGRGTSYEQYF.

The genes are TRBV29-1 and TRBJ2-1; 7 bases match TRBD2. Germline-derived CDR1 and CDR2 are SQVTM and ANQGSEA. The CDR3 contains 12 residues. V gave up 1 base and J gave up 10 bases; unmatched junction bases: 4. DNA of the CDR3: TGCAGCGTTGAAGGGATACTAGCGGAGCAGTTCTTC. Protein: CSVEGILAEQFF.

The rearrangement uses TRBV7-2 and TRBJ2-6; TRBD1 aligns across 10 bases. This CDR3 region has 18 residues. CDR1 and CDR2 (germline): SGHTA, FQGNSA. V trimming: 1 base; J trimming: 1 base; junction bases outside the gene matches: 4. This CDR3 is CASSLVRTGGSGANVLTF. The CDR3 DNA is TGTGCCAGCAGCTTAGTGAGGACAGGGGGTTCTGGGGCCAACGTCCTGACTTTC.

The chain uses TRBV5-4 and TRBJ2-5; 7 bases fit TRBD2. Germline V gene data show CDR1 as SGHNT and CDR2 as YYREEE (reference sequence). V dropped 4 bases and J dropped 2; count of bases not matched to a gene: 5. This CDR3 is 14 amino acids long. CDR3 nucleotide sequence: TGTGCCAGCAGCCTCGGGACTACTCAAGAGACCCAGTACTTC. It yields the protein CASSLGTTQETQYF.

The CDR3 region is CASRRRDSLYSEKLFF. The DNA of the CDR3 is TGCGCCAGCAGACGGAGGGACAGCTTATATTCGGAAAAACTGTTTTTT. The rearrangement links TRBV5-1 to TRBJ1-4, with 7 bases aligning to TRBD1. The germline CDR1 and CDR2 sequences are SGHRS and YFSETQ. With 5 bases clipped from V and 8 bases from J, the junction kept 15 bases outside the gene matches. The CDR3 is made up of 16 amino acids.

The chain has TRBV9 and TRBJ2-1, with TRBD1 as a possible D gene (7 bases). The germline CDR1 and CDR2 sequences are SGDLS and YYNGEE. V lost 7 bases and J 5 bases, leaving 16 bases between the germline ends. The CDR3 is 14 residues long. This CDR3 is CASGRQGLDNEQFF. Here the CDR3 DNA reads TGTGCCAGCGGTCGACAGGGACTGGACAATGAGCAGTTCTTC.

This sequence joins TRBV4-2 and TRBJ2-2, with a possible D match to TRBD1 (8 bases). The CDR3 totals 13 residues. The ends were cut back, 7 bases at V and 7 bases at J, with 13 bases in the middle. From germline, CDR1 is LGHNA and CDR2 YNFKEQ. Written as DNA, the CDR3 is TGTGCCAGCAACAGGGGGGGAGGCGGGGAGCTGTTTTTT. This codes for CASNRGGGGELFF.

The CDR3 is CASTGLAGGNTGELFF. CDR3 nucleotide sequence: TGCGCCAGCACGGGACTAGCGGGAGGGAACACCGGGGAGCTGTTTTTT. The rearrangement uses TRBV5-1 and TRBJ2-2, with 15 nucleotides matching TRBD2. Germline CDR1 reads SGHRS; CDR2 reads YFSETQ. This CDR3 is 16 amino acids long. V shed 6 bases and J 1 base; nucleotides not matched to a gene: 1.

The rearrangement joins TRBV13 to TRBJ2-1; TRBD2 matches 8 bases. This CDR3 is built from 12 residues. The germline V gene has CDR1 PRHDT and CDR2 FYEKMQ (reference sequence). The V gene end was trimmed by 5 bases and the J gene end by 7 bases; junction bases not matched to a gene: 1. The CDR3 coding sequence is TGTGCCAGCAGCACTAGCGGTAATGAGCAGTTCTTC. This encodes CASSTSGNEQFF.

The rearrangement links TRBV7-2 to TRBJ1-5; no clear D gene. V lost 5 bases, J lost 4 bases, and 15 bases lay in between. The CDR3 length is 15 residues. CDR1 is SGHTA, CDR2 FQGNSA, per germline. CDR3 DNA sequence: TGTGCCAGCAGCCCGTTGGCGGGCTCGAATCAGCCCCAGCATTTT. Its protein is CASSPLAGSNQPQHF.

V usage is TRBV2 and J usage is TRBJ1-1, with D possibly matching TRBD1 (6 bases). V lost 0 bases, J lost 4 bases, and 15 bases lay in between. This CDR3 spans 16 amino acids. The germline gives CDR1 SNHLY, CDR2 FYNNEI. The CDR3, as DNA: TGTGCCAGCAGTGAAGCGAGGGGGGGAGGAAGCACTGAAGCTTTCTTT. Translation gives CASSEARGGGSTEAFF.

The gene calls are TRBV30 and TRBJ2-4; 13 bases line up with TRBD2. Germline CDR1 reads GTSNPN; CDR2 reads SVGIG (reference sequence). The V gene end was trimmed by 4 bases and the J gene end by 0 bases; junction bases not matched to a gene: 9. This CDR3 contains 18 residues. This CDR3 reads CAWIPGLAGVLAKNIQYF. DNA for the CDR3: TGTGCCTGGATCCCCGGACTAGCGGGGGTGCTAGCCAAAAACATTCAGTACTTC.

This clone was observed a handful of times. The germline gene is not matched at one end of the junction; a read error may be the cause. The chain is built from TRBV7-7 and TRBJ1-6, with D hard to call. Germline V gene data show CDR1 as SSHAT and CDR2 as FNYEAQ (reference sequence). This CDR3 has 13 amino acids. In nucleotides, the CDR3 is TGTGCTAGCAGCATCGGTGGCGGATCACCCCTCCACTTT. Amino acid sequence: CASSIGGGSPLHF.

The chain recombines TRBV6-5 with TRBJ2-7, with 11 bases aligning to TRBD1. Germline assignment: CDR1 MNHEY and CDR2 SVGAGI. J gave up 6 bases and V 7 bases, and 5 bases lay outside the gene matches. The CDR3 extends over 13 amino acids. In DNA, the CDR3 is TGTGCCAGCACTCCGGGACAGGGGGGCGAGCAGTACTTC. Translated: CASTPGQGGEQYF.

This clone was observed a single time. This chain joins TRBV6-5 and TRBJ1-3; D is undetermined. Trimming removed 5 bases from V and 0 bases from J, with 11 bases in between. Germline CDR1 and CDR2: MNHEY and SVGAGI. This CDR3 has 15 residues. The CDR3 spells CASSLGRRSGNTIYF. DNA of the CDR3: TGTGCCAGCAGTCTCGGGAGGCGCTCTGGAAACACCATATATTTT.

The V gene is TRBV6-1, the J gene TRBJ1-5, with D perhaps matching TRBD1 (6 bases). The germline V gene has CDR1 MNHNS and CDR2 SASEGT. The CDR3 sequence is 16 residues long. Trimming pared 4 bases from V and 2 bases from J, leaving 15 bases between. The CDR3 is CASSVGQQGGNQPQHF. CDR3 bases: TGTGCCAGCAGTGTAGGACAGCAGGGCGGCAATCAGCCCCAGCATTTT.